Shown below are 17 T cell receptor beta chains from a single sample sequenced in a study of Ad26.COV2.S vaccination and SARS-CoV-2 variants. Treatment noted: some 20 received Ad26.COV2.S at low or high dose, single or two shots; 5 received placebo; per-sample allocation not given. Day 63 after the first vaccine or placebo injection was the time point for sampling. Assay: immunoSEQ multiplex PCR; the TCRdb copy retains only in-frame clones and omits some. The sample has about 480,000 clones; about 83% are singletons. The sample consisted of peripheral blood, taken in a trial of Ad26.COV2.S vaccine versus placebo. The receptors were sampled from a person aged 18-65 years who received the Ad26.COV2.S COVID-19 vaccine or a placebo.

This chain links TRBV3-1 (or the pseudogene TRBV3-2) with TRBJ1-6; TRBD1 is a possible D gene (6 bases). The CDR3 contains 15 residues. V lost 0 bases and J lost 7, with 10 bases in between. Looked up from germline, CDR1 is LGHDT and CDR2 is YNNKEL (reference sequence). The CDR3 nucleotides read TGTGCCAGCAGCCAAGACGCCCAGGGGAATTCACCCCTCCACTTT. It yields the protein CASSQDAQGNSPLHF.

J is TRBJ1-4 and V is TRBV5-4, with D possibly being TRBD1 (5 bases). The length of the CDR3 is 16 residues. Germline V lookup: CDR1 SGHNT, CDR2 YYREEE (reference sequence). V was clipped by 5 bases and J by 4 bases, with 18 bases between them. CDR3: CASSPGPAESNEKLFF. CDR3 nucleotides: TGTGCCAGCAGTCCGGGGCCCGCGGAAAGTAATGAAAAACTGTTTTTT.

This clone was observed a single time. The V call is TRBV9, the J call TRBJ2-1, with 14 bases identical to TRBD2. CDR1 is SGDLS, CDR2 YYNGEE, per germline. The J segment lost 7 bases and the V segment lost 3 bases, leaving 6 bases of the junction unmatched. CDR3 length equals 16 residues. The CDR3 coding sequence is TGTGCCAGCAGCGGAAGACTAGCGGGAGGGCCTAATGAGCAGTTCTTC. It translates to CASSGRLAGGPNEQFF.

The V call is TRBV6-6, the J call TRBJ2-1, with 8 bases that match TRBD2. The CDR3 length is 14 residues. Germline values: CDR1 MNHNY, CDR2 SVGAGI (reference sequence). J was trimmed by 8 bases and V by 3 bases; bases with no gene match: 6. CDR3 nucleotides: TGTGCCAGCAGTTATGGGGGACTAGTCGATGAGCAGTTCTTC. It translates to CASSYGGLVDEQFF.

The chain carries TRBV25-1 and TRBJ1-1; 8 nucleotides match TRBD1. Unmatched junction bases numbered 12, after V lost 7 bases and J lost 2 bases. The CDR3 is 16 residues long. From germline, CDR1 is MGHDK and CDR2 SYGVNS. The CDR3 sequence: CASMKAGGLRNTEAFF. In DNA form, the CDR3 reads TGTGCCAGCATGAAGGCAGGGGGCCTTCGAAACACTGAAGCTTTCTTT.

Concerning this clone: At the DNA level, this CDR3 is encoded by other sequences in the same sample as well. The chain combines TRBV6-5 with TRBJ1-5; the match to TRBD1 covers 7 bases. V shed 6 bases, J shed 6 bases, and the junction held 5 bases outside the gene matches. CDR1 is MNHEY and CDR2 is SVGAGI in the germline V gene. The CDR3 is made up of 13 amino acids. Here the CDR3 reads CASSLDRAQPQHF. As DNA, the CDR3 is TGTGCCAGCAGCCTAGACAGGGCTCAGCCCCAGCATTTT.

The chain is built from TRBV5-1 and TRBJ2-3; D may be TRBD1 (6 bases). The germline V gene has CDR1 SGHRS and CDR2 YFSETQ. There are 14 residues in the CDR3. V was shortened by 7 bases and J by 9 bases, with 21 bases between the two germline ends. CDR3 coding DNA: TGCGCCAGCTCAAACAGGGACCCCACAGGGACGCAGTATTTT. Translated, it gives CASSNRDPTGTQYF.

The chain couples TRBV9 to TRBJ2-2; 7 bases align to TRBD2. The CDR3 runs to 16 residues. The ends lost 0 bases at V and 6 bases at J; junction bases unmatched: 8. The V gene's germline CDR1 is SGDLS and CDR2 YYNGEE. The CDR3 coding sequence is TGTGCCAGCAGCGTAGGGGTGGCGGGAGCTGCCGGGGAGCTGTTTTTT. Translated: CASSVGVAGAAGELFF.

This clone has more than one count but fewer than ten. The rearrangement links TRBV9 to TRBJ1-6; D ambiguous. The CDR3 spans 15 residues. Germline V gene sequence: CDR1 SGDLS, CDR2 YYNGEE. V was clipped by 1 base and J by 7 bases, with 12 bases between them. CDR3 region: CASSVQVSSNSPLHF. DNA for the CDR3: TGTGCCAGCAGCGTACAAGTCTCTTCCAATTCACCCCTCCACTTT.

The chain employs TRBV7-2 and TRBJ2-1; TRBD2 is a possible D gene (6 bases). The V gene's germline CDR1 is SGHTA and CDR2 FQGNSA. The CDR3 spans 16 residues. V was clipped by 1 base and J by 6 bases, with 16 bases between them. The CDR3 sequence: CASSLDRILAANEQFF. CDR3 DNA sequence: TGTGCCAGCAGCTTAGATCGGATATTAGCGGCCAATGAGCAGTTCTTC. The full variable domain, rest sourced from reference TRBV7-2 and TRBJ2-1, is GAGVSQSPSNKVTEKGKDVELRCDPISGHTALYWYRQSLGQGLEFLIYFQGNSAPDKSGLPSDRFSAERTGGSVSTLTIQRTQQEDSAVYLCASSLDRILAANEQFFGPGTRLTVL.

The J gene is TRBJ2-7, the V gene TRBV5-6; 9 bases line up with TRBD1. This CDR3 spans 15 amino acids. From germline, CDR1 is SGHDT and CDR2 YYEEEE. V shed 4 bases, J shed 3 bases, and the junction held 8 bases outside the gene matches. The CDR3 protein is CASSIYRDRVYEQYF. The CDR3 DNA is TGTGCCAGCAGCATCTACCGGGACAGGGTCTACGAGCAGTACTTC.

The J gene is TRBJ1-1, the V gene TRBV5-6; 8 positions agree with TRBD1. V was pared by 3 bases and J by 3 bases, with 16 bases of the junction left unmatched. Per germline, CDR1 SGHDT and CDR2 YYEEEE. The CDR3 spans 18 residues. The CDR3 region is CASSSWTGWIHGDTEAFF. The CDR3 coding sequence is TGTGCCAGCAGCTCATGGACAGGGTGGATACATGGGGACACTGAAGCTTTCTTT.

The rearrangement joins TRBV5-1 to TRBJ2-4; 12 bases map to TRBD2. Trimming took 4 bases from V and 7 from J; bases not matched to a gene: 6. The germline gives CDR1 SGHRS, CDR2 YFSETQ. The CDR3 is 15 residues long. The DNA for the CDR3 is TGCGCCAGCAGCCTGACTAGCGGGAGCGGCAACATTCAGTACTTC. Translated, it gives CASSLTSGSGNIQYF. The whole variable domain, remainder taken from reference TRBV5-1 and TRBJ2-4, is KAGVTQTPRYLIKTRGQQVTLSCSPISGHRSVSWYQQTPGQGLQFLFEYFSETQRNKGNFPGRFSGRQFSNSRSEMNVSTLELGDSALYLCASSLTSGSGNIQYFGAGTRLSVL.

This chain connects TRBV4-3 to TRBJ2-3; D may be TRBD1 (7 bases). From germline, CDR1 is LGHNA and CDR2 YSLEER. The CDR3 is made up of 17 amino acids. V was trimmed by 1 base and J by 0 bases, leaving 14 bases between them. CDR3 residues: CASSQVPTGTSTDTQYF. The DNA of the CDR3 is TGCGCCAGCAGCCAAGTCCCGACAGGGACTAGCACAGATACGCAGTATTTT.

This chain links TRBV9 with TRBJ1-1; the D gene is possibly TRBD1 (6 bases). Trimming stripped 4 bases from V and 2 bases from J, with 12 bases between. The CDR3 loop spans 14 amino acids. Looked up from germline, CDR1 is SGDLS and CDR2 is YYNGEE. CDR3 sequence reads: CASSLTGQNTEAFF. The CDR3 nucleotides are TGTGCCAGCAGCCTAACGGGACAAAACACTGAAGCTTTCTTT. Based on the CDR3 plus reference TRBV9 and TRBJ1-1, the full variable domain is DSGVTQTPKHLITATGQRVTLRCSPRSGDLSVYWYQQSLDQGLQFLIQYYNGEERAKGNILERFSAQQFPDLHSELNLSSLELGDSALYFCASSLTGQNTEAFFGQGTRLTVV.

This chain connects TRBV6-6 to TRBJ2-3; D possibly uses TRBD1 or TRBD2 (5 bases each). Looked up from germline, CDR1 is MNHNY and CDR2 is SVGAGI (reference sequence). CDR3 length: 15 amino acids. V shed 0 bases and J shed 2 bases, with 9 bases lying between them. Here the CDR3 DNA reads TGTGCCAGCAGTTACTCGACCGGGACCACAGATACGCAGTATTTT. Translation: CASSYSTGTTDTQYF.

The V call is TRBV5-4, the J call TRBJ2-3, with TRBD2 identical over 8 bases. The CDR3 covers 14 residues. The junction had 6 bases not matched to a gene; V was cut back by 4 bases and J by 5 bases. The V gene's germline CDR1 is SGHNT and CDR2 YYREEE (reference sequence). The CDR3 is CASSDRSGVDTQYF. The CDR3 DNA follows: TGTGCCAGCAGCGACCGTAGCGGGGTAGATACGCAGTATTTT.